This TCR beta chain was captured in a study of cytomegalovirus exposure and HLA in healthy donors. It was with 60 Vbeta and 13 Jbeta primers that the PCR ran. Original analysis: Approximately 11 million shared chains were among around 80 million unique TCR beta chains counted in a later analysis. Profiled with immunoSEQ multiplex PCR; TCRdb holds only in-frame clones, not every one. That table furnishes V, J and clone size, whereas the DNA furnished D and trimming. Of 150,000 to 200,000 clones listed, roughly 84% were seen once; the top ten hold around 0.21%. This CDR3 has 16 residues. The V segment lost 4 bases and the J segment 1 base; nucleotides outside the gene matches: 8. Germline CDR1 and CDR2: SGHNT and YYREEE (reference sequence).

This sequence originates from a girl under two years old in good health and CMV-seronegative. Sequenced sample: PBMCs. This sequence joins TRBV5-4 and TRBJ2-7, with TRBD1 matching 10 bases. The DNA of the CDR3 is TGTGCCAGCAGCCAAAGCCCGGGACAGGGGTCCTACGAGCAGTACTTC. Translation: CASSQSPGQGSYEQYF.